The 28 T cell receptor beta chains reported below all come from one sample, sequenced in a study of breast tumors, draining lymph nodes, adjacent tissues. TCRdb passed the multiplex PCR reads through MiXCR, listing each CDR3 protein once. The sample lists 15,000 to 20,000 distinct CDR3 sequences, about 45% seen once, with approximately 21% in the top ten. Sequencing input: breast tumor tissue. These TCRs come from a female donor with breast cancer. Some clones in this sample may be carry-over from other donors' samples.

The gene calls are TRBV6-4 and TRBJ1-1; possibly TRBD1 for D (6 bases). Per the germline V gene, CDR1 is MRHNA and CDR2 is SNTAGT. The CDR3 consists of 17 residues. The V and J ends lost 0 bases and 2 bases respectively, with 16 bases between them. The DNA of the CDR3 is TGTGCCAGCAGTGACTCAGCTCCGAGACAGGCTAACACTGAAGCTTTCTTT. As protein: CASSDSAPRQANTEAFF.

This clonotype occurred many times. The DNA for the CDR3 is TGTGCCAGCAGCACGAGACGCACAGATACGCAGTATTTT. This translates into CASSTRRTDTQYF. The chain combines TRBV13 with TRBJ2-3; D gene unclear. CDR3 length equals 13 residues. CDR1 PRHDT and CDR2 FYEKMQ come from the germline V gene (reference sequence). Between the trimmed V and J ends, which lost 5 bases and 1 base, there was a span of 7 bases.

This clonotype was recorded many times. The junction does not match germline at one end; this may be a read error. The chain joins TRBV20-1 to TRBJ1-2; D is unclear. This CDR3 has 12 residues. Germline lookup yields CDR1 DFQATT and CDR2 SNEGSKA (reference sequence). The DNA of the CDR3 is TGCAGTGCTAGGACGTATCAATATGGCTCCACCTTC. It encodes CSARTYQYGSTF.

This clonotype was recorded many times. Just one base apart from a much larger clone, this may be a read error. The chain has TRBV12-3 or TRBV12-4 and TRBJ2-5, with a tentative D call TRBD2 (6 bases). This CDR3 contains 13 residues. V lost 3 bases and J lost 5, with 10 bases in between. CDR3 nucleotides: TGTGCCAGCAGTTTCGGGGGTATGGAGACCCAGTACTTC. It translates to CASSFGGMETQYF.

This clonotype is deemed medium-sized. The V and J genes are TRBV7-8 and TRBJ2-7; TRBD1 matches 10 bases. This CDR3 is built from 13 residues. Germline V lookup: CDR1 SGHVS, CDR2 FQNEAQ. The V gene end was trimmed by 6 bases and the J gene end by 5 bases; junction bases not matched to a gene: 4. The CDR3 nucleotides are TGTGCCAGCAGTTCCGGGACAGGGGACGAGCAGTACTTC. Translation gives CASSSGTGDEQYF.

The chain joins TRBV15 to TRBJ1-6, with unresolved D. Germline-derived CDR1 and CDR2 are LNHNV and YYDKDF (reference sequence). CDR3 length: 16 residues. The V end was cut by 3 bases, the J end by 6 bases, with 15 bases between. The CDR3 spells CATSSQAGLGNSPLHF. CDR3 sequence (DNA): TGTGCCACCAGCAGCCAGGCTGGGTTGGGTAATTCACCCCTCCACTTT.

The J gene is TRBJ2-7, the V gene TRBV20-1; D remains unclear. Germline CDR1 and CDR2: DFQATT and SNEGSKA (reference sequence). V was trimmed by 6 bases and J by 9 bases, leaving 12 bases between them. The CDR3 extends over 10 amino acids. The CDR3 here is CSAALRGQYF. Here the CDR3 DNA reads TGCAGTGCGGCTCTACGAGGGCAGTACTTC.

This clonotype has a handful of counts. This may be a read error: a much more frequent sequence differs by one nucleotide. The V and J genes are TRBV20-1 and TRBJ2-7; TRBD1 matches 9 bases. Germline CDR1 DFQATT, CDR2 SNEGSKA (reference sequence). The CDR3 loop spans 11 amino acids. The chain's CDR3 is CSAATGGEQSF. CDR3 DNA sequence: TGCAGTGCCGCTACAGGGGGCGAGCAGTCCTTC.

For this clonotype: The junction shows a germline mismatch at one end, possibly a read error. DNA of the CDR3: TGCGGTGCTCGGACTAGCGGGACCTACAATGAGCAGTTCTTC. Translated: CGARTSGTYNEQFF. The rearrangement joins TRBV20-1 to TRBJ2-1; TRBD2 agrees at 12 bases. The CDR3 spans 14 residues. Germline values: CDR1 DFQATT, CDR2 SNEGSKA (reference sequence).

At least ten counts were recorded for this clonotype. This sequence joins TRBV2 and TRBJ2-5, with TRBD1 identical over 11 bases. Germline V gene data show CDR1 as SNHLY and CDR2 as FYNNEI. V shed 6 bases and J 2 bases; nucleotides not matched to a gene: 5. The CDR3 contains 15 residues. CDR3 nucleotides: TGTGCCAGCAGCTCGGGACAGGGGGTACAAGAGACCCAGTACTTC. This codes for CASSSGQGVQETQYF.

This clonotype was seen many times. This chain uses TRBV7-9 with TRBJ2-3; D unclear. V shed 4 bases and J shed 1 base, with 9 bases lying between them. CDR1 SEHNR and CDR2 FQNEAQ come from the germline V gene (reference sequence). This CDR3 has 14 residues. The CDR3 protein is CASSSRQRTDTQYF. In DNA, the CDR3 is TGTGCCAGCAGCTCCCGACAACGCACAGATACGCAGTATTTT.

The chain combines TRBV7-8 with TRBJ1-6; the match to TRBD1 covers 9 bases. This CDR3 is built from 15 residues. V dropped 4 bases and J dropped 10; count of bases not matched to a gene: 8. Per germline, CDR1 SGHVS and CDR2 FQNEAQ. CDR3 amino acids: CASSSGEGQGSPLHF. CDR3 sequence (DNA): TGTGCCAGCAGCTCGGGGGAGGGACAGGGCTCACCCCTCCACTTT.

In its sample, this clonotype was seen many times. The V and J genes are TRBV30 and TRBJ2-3; D is uncertain. Germline CDR1 GTSNPN, CDR2 SVGIG (reference sequence). CDR3 length: 12 residues. The V gene lost 0 bases and the J gene lost 5 bases, with 6 bases spanning the gap. The CDR3 spells CAWSVHRDTQYF. CDR3 nucleotides: TGTGCCTGGAGTGTACACAGAGATACGCAGTATTTT. Drawing the rest from reference TRBV30 and TRBJ2-3, the complete variable domain is SQTIHQWPATLVQPVGSPLSLECTVEGTSNPNLYWYRQAAGRGLQLLFYSVGIGQISSEVPQNLSASRPQDRQFILSSKKLLLSDSGFYLCAWSVHRDTQYFGPGTRLTVL.

The chain carries TRBV4-1 and TRBJ1-2; 8 bases match TRBD1. CDR1 is MGHRA, CDR2 YSYEKL, per germline. The junction had 4 bases not matched to a gene; V was cut back by 0 bases and J by 4 bases. There are 15 residues in the CDR3. The CDR3 DNA reads TGCGCCAGCAGCCAAGATCAGGGGGCGTCCTATGGCTACACCTTC. Encoded protein: CASSQDQGASYGYTF.

Notes on this clonotype: A much larger clone lies a single base off, so this may be a read error. The chain links TRBV6-5 to TRBJ2-2, with D tentatively TRBD1 or TRBD2 (5 bases each). The CDR3 extends over 16 amino acids. The ends were cut back, 8 bases at V and 4 bases at J, with 20 bases in the middle. From germline, CDR1 is MNHEY and CDR2 SVGAGI. The CDR3 here is CASRPGGHGATGELFF. The CDR3, as DNA: TGTGCCAGCCGGCCTGGCGGTCACGGGGCCACCGGGGAGCTGTTTTTT.

This clonotype was observed many times. The chain links TRBV20-1 to TRBJ2-7; TRBD2 matches at 7 bases. The CDR3 is 14 amino acids. In germline, CDR1 is DFQATT, CDR2 SNEGSKA (reference sequence). The ends lost 6 bases at V and 4 bases at J; junction bases unmatched: 12. CDR3 amino acids: CSARSLAVVYEQYF. In nucleotides, the CDR3 is TGCAGTGCCCGCAGTCTAGCGGTTGTTTACGAGCAGTACTTC.

The rearrangement joins TRBV9 to TRBJ2-7, with D possibly being TRBD1 (5 bases). CDR1 SGDLS and CDR2 YYNGEE come from the germline V gene. CDR3 length: 13 residues. V dropped 0 bases and J dropped 6 bases, with 10 bases sitting between them. This CDR3 reads CASSVGQGGEQYF. In DNA form, the CDR3 reads TGTGCCAGCAGCGTAGGGCAGGGCGGCGAGCAGTACTTC.

CDR3 nucleotides: TGTGCCAGCAGTCATGGGACAACTTACACTGAAGCTTTCTTT. This translates into CASSHGTTYTEAFF. The chain joins TRBV7-8 to TRBJ1-1; tentatively, D is TRBD1 (6 bases). CDR1 is SGHVS and CDR2 is FQNEAQ in the germline V gene. The germline V and J ends were trimmed by 6 bases and 3 bases, with 14 bases remaining between them. This CDR3 has 14 residues.

This sequence joins TRBV5-6 and TRBJ2-1; the match to TRBD2 covers 11 bases. This CDR3 is 15 amino acids long. After removal of 3 bases from V and 3 bases from J, the junction contained 2 bases not matched to a gene. CDR1 is SGHDT, CDR2 YYEEEE, per germline. The CDR3 bases are TGTGCCAGCAGCTGGGGGACTAGCGGCTACAATGAGCAGTTCTTC. Amino acid sequence: CASSWGTSGYNEQFF. Supplemented by reference TRBV5-6 and TRBJ2-1, the full variable domain reads DAGVTQSPTHLIKTRGQQVTLRCSPKSGHDTVSWYQQALGQGPQFIFQYYEEEERQRGNFPDRFSGHQFPNYSSELNVNALLLGDSALYLCASSWGTSGYNEQFFGPGTRLTVL.

This clonotype was observed many times. The J gene is TRBJ2-2, the V gene TRBV19, with 9 bases aligning to TRBD2. Germline CDR1 is LNHDA and CDR2 is SQIVND (reference sequence). The CDR3 is 14 amino acids. J gave up 4 bases and V 9 bases, and 6 bases lay outside the gene matches. CDR3 amino acids: CASQREVTTGELFF. CDR3 coding DNA: TGTGCCAGCCAGCGGGAGGTAACCACCGGGGAGCTGTTTTTT.

This clonotype was counted many times. V and J are TRBV9 and TRBJ2-1; D is uncertain. V lost 2 bases and J lost 5, with 8 bases in between. The CDR3 has 13 residues. The germline V gene encodes CDR1 SGDLS and CDR2 YYNGEE. CDR3 nucleotide sequence: TGTGCCAGCAGCGTCGGTCACCACAATGAGCAGTTCTTC. As protein: CASSVGHHNEQFF.

This clonotype was counted at least ten times. The rearrangement links TRBV11-2 to TRBJ2-3; tentatively, D is TRBD1 (6 bases). The CDR3 runs to 16 residues. V dropped 4 bases and J dropped 2 bases, with 16 bases sitting between them. Germline-derived CDR1 and CDR2 are SGHAT and FQNNGV. CDR3 coding DNA: TGTGCCAGCAGCTCATCCGGGACATCCTACACAGATACGCAGTATTTT. Residues: CASSSSGTSYTDTQYF.

On this clonotype itself: Relative to the germline gene, one junction end is altered; a read error may explain this. This CDR3 reads CASNLSGGLDEQSF. The CDR3 DNA reads TGTGCCAGCAACCTATCGGGAGGGCTGGATGAGCAGTCCTTC. The chain has TRBV14 and TRBJ2-1, with TRBD2 matching over 8 bases. The CDR3 has 14 amino acids. The germline CDR1 and CDR2 sequences are SGHDN and FVKESK.

This clonotype was seen ten or more times. This chain connects TRBV6-6 to TRBJ2-5; TRBD2 matches 9 bases. The V segment lost 0 bases and the J segment 0 bases; nucleotides outside the gene matches: 5. Germline CDR1 and CDR2: MNHNY and SVGAGI (reference sequence). CDR3 length: 17 residues. CDR3 nucleotides: TGTGCCAGCAGTTACTCGTATCTAGCGGGGCACCAAGAGACCCAGTACTTC. Its protein product is CASSYSYLAGHQETQYF.

This clonotype was observed a single time. V gene TRBV12-5 combines with J gene TRBJ2-7; perhaps TRBD1 as D (6 bases). From germline, CDR1 is LGHNT and CDR2 FRNRAP. This CDR3 is 16 amino acids long. CDR3 residues: CASSPRQVGHTYEQYF. DNA of the CDR3: TGTGCCAGCAGTCCAAGACAGGTAGGGCATACCTACGAGCAGTACTTC. Supplemented by reference TRBV12-5 and TRBJ2-7, the full variable domain reads DARVTQTPRHKVTEMGQEVTMRCQPILGHNTVFWYRQTMMQGLELLAYFRNRAPLDDSGMPKDRFSAEMPDATLATLKIQPSEPRDSAVYFCASSPRQVGHTYEQYFGPGTRLTVT.

For this clonotype: The junction differs from germline at one of its ends, possibly a read error. The V and J genes are TRBV28 and TRBJ2-1; no firm D call. The germline gives CDR1 MDHEN, CDR2 SYDVKM. This CDR3 has 14 amino acids. CDR3 in DNA: TGTGCCAGCAGTCCGACGGAAATCCACAATGGGCAGTTCTTC. Translated, it gives CASSPTEIHNGQFF.

This clonotype was seen a single time. This chain uses TRBV7-9 with TRBJ2-2, with D maybe TRBD2 (6 bases). The germline V gene encodes CDR1 SEHNR and CDR2 FQNEAQ (reference sequence). V was cut by 5 bases and J by 4 bases, with 17 bases left in between. The CDR3 loop spans 16 amino acids. The CDR3 is CASSQGNAGSTGELFF. CDR3 sequence (DNA): TGTGCCAGCAGCCAGGGCAATGCGGGGAGCACCGGGGAGCTGTTTTTT.

The chain uses TRBV9 and TRBJ1-1, with D possibly being TRBD1 (5 bases). There are 13 residues in the CDR3. Trimming removed 4 bases from V and 1 base from J, with 8 bases in between. Germline V CDR1 and CDR2: SGDLS, YYNGEE. The CDR3 region is CASSPGSNTEAFF. The CDR3 DNA sequence: TGTGCCAGCAGCCCAGGGTCGAACACTGAAGCTTTCTTT.